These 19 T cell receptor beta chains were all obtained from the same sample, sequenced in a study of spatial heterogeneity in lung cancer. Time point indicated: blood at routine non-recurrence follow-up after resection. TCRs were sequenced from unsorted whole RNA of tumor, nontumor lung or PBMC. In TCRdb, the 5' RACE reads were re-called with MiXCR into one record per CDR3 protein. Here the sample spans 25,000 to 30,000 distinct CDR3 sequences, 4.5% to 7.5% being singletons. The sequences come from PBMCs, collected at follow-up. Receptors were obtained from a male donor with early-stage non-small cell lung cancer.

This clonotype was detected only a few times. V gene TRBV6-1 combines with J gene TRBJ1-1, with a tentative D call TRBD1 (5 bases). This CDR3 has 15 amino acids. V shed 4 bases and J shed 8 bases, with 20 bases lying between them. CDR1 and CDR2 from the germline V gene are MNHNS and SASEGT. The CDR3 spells CASSGLSLGPGEAFF. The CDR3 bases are TGTGCCAGCAGTGGCCTGTCGTTGGGGCCCGGGGAAGCTTTCTTT.

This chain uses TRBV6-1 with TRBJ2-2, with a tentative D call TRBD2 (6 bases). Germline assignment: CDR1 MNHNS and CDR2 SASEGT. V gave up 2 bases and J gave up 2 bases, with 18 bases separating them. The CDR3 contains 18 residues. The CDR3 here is CASSESRRRADNTGELFF. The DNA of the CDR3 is TGTGCCAGCAGTGAATCCCGCAGGAGGGCGGATAACACCGGGGAGCTGTTTTTT.

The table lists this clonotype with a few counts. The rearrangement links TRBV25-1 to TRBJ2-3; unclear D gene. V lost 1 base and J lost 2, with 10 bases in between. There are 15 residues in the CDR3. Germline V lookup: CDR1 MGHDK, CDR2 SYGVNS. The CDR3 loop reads CASSEFGRATDTQYF. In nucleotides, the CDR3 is TGTGCCAGCAGTGAATTCGGACGGGCCACAGATACGCAGTATTTT.

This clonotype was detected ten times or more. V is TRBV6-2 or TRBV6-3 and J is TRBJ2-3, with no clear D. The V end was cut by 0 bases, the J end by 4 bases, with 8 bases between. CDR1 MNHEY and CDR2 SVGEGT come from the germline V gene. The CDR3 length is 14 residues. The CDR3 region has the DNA TGTGCCAGCAGTTACTCGAGTAAGGCAGATACGCAGTATTTT. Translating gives CASSYSSKADTQYF.

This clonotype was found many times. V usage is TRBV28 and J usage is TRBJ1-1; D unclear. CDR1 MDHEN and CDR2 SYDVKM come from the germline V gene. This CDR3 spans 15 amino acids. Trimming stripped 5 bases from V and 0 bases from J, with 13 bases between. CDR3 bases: TGTGCCAGCAGTGGTGCCGAGAAGATGAACACTGAAGCTTTCTTT. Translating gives CASSGAEKMNTEAFF.

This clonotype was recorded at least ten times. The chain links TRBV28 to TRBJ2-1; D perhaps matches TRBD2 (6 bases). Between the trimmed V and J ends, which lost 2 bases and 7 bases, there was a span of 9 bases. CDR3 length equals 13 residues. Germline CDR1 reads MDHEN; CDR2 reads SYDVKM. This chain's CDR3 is CASSLVAGNEQFF. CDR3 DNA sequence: TGTGCCAGCAGTTTAGTGGCGGGAAATGAGCAGTTCTTC.

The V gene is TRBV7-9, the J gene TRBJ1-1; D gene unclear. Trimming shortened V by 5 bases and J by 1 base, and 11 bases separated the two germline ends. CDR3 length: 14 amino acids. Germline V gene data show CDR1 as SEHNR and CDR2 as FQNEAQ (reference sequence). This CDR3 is CASSPPPGNTEAFF. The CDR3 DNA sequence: TGTGCCAGCAGCCCTCCACCGGGGAACACTGAAGCTTTCTTT.

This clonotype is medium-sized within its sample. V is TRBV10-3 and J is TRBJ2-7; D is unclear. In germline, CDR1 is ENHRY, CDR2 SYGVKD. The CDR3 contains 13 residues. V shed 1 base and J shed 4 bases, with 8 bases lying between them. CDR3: CAISEFHGYEQYV. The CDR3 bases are TGTGCCATCAGTGAGTTTCACGGGTACGAGCAGTACGTC.

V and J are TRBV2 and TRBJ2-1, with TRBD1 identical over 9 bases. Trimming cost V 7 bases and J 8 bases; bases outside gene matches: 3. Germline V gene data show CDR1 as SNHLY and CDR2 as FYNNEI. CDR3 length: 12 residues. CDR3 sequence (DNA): TGTGCCAGCATTAGGACAGGGGATGAGCAGTTCTTC. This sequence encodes CASIRTGDEQFF.

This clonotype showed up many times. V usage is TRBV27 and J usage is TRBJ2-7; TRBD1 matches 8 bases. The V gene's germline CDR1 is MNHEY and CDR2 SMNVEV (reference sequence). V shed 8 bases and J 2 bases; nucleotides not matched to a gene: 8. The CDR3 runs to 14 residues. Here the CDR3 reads CASRTGGIPYEQYV. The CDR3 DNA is TGTGCCAGCCGTACAGGGGGAATTCCCTACGAGCAGTACGTC.

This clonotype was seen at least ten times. CDR3 nucleotides: TGCGCCAGCAGCCGGGACTTACAAGAGACCCAGTACTTC. Protein product: CASSRDLQETQYF. V is TRBV5-1 and J is TRBJ2-5; D might be TRBD2 (6 bases). The V gene's germline CDR1 is SGHRS and CDR2 YFSETQ. Trimming pared 4 bases from V and 2 bases from J, leaving 9 bases between. This CDR3 region has 13 residues.

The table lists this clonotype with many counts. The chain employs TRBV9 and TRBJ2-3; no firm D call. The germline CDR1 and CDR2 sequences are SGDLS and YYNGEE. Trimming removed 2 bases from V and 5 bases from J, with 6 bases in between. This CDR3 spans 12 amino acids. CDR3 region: CASSVGKDTQYF. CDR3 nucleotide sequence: TGTGCCAGCAGCGTGGGCAAAGATACGCAGTATTTT.

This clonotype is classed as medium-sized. The CDR3 sequence: CASSLGGGPNEQFF. Written as DNA, the CDR3 is TGTGCCAGCAGCTTAGGGGGAGGGCCGAATGAGCAGTTCTTC. The chain is built from TRBV7-2 and TRBJ2-1, with TRBD2 identical over 7 bases. J lost 7 bases, V lost 1 base, and 4 bases had no gene match. The germline CDR1 and CDR2 sequences are SGHTA and FQGNSA. The CDR3 extends over 14 amino acids.

The CDR3: CAINEPTDTIYF. In DNA form, the CDR3 reads TGTGCCATCAATGAACCTACGGACACCATATATTTT. The chain uses TRBV10-3 and TRBJ1-3; D not resolved. Trimming removed 7 bases at V and 8 bases at J, with 12 bases between. There are 12 residues in the CDR3. Per the germline V gene, CDR1 is ENHRY and CDR2 is SYGVKD.

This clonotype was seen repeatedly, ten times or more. CDR3 DNA sequence: TGTGCCAGCAGTGATATTGGTCTCGGGGTCACAGATACGCAGTATTTT. This translates into CASSDIGLGVTDTQYF. The chain has TRBV6-1 and TRBJ2-3; D might be TRBD2 (5 bases). The CDR3 loop spans 16 amino acids. The germline CDR1 and CDR2 sequences are MNHNS and SASEGT. Trimming pared 3 bases from V and 2 bases from J, leaving 15 bases between.

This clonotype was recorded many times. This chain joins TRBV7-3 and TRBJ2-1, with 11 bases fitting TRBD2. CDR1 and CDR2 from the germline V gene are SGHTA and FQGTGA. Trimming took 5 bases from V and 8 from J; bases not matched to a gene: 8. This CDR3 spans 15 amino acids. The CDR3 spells CASSPSSGGSDEQFF. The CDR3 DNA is TGTGCCAGCAGCCCATCTAGCGGGGGGTCCGATGAGCAGTTCTTC.

The CDR3 DNA is TGTGCCTGGAGTGTGCACCTAGAGGAGACCCAGTACTTC. Amino acid sequence: CAWSVHLEETQYF. The rearrangement joins TRBV30 to TRBJ2-5; D remains unclear. V lost 0 bases, J lost 5 bases, and 10 bases lay in between. CDR1 and CDR2 from the germline V gene are GTSNPN and SVGIG (reference sequence). This CDR3 has 13 amino acids.

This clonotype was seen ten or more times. This CDR3 reads CASSFRAGGLEQYF. For the CDR3, the DNA is TGCGCCAGCAGCTTTAGGGCCGGCGGACTCGAGCAGTACTTC. The J gene is TRBJ2-7, the V gene TRBV5-1, with D perhaps TRBD2 (5 bases). Germline CDR1 SGHRS, CDR2 YFSETQ. V was clipped by 2 bases and J by 6 bases, with 15 bases between them. The CDR3 is 14 residues long.

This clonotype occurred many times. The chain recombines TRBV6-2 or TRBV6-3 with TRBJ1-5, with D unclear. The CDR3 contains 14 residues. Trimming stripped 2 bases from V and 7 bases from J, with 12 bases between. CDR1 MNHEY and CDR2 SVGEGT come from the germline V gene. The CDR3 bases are TGTGCCAGCAGTTACCAAGGGTTTGGACAGCCCCAGCATTTT. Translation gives CASSYQGFGQPQHF.